The 24 T cell receptor beta chains below were found in one sample sequenced in a study of molecular identifiers for immune sequencing clone quantification. TCRdb re-analysed the PCR reads in MiXCR, keeping a single row per CDR3 protein. Of 50,000 to 65,000 distinct CDR3 sequences listed, about 23% were seen once; the top ten hold around 1.9%. The source material was naive CD8+ T cells from blood, with Jurkat cell RNA spiked in. Described subset: FACS-sorted CD8+CD4-CCR7+CD45RA+ naive T cells. These receptor sequences come from a human donor in good health. Some libraries in this study had Jurkat cell RNA spiked in.

The chain joins TRBV12-3 or TRBV12-4 to TRBJ2-7; 9 bases are shared with TRBD2. CDR3 length: 16 residues. The CDR3 DNA reads TGTGTCGGCAGTTTAGAGCCTCCGGGACTAGCACTCGAGCAGTACTTC. Protein product: CVGSLEPPGLALEQYF.

At least ten counts were recorded for this clonotype. V and J are TRBV4-3 and TRBJ2-1; unclear D gene. Trimming removed 0 bases from V and 2 bases from J, with 8 bases in between. The length of the CDR3 is 15 residues. The germline V gene encodes CDR1 LGHNA and CDR2 YSLEER. As DNA, the CDR3 is TGCGCCAGCAGCCAAGATGCAGGTCCCTACAATGAGCAGTTCTTC. Its protein is CASSQDAGPYNEQFF.

This clonotype has at least ten counts. The CDR3 spells CASSHTAGGSYEQYF. Here the CDR3 DNA reads TGCGCCAGCAGCCATACAGCGGGGGGTTCCTACGAGCAGTACTTC. The V call is TRBV4-3, the J call TRBJ2-7, with 9 bases that match TRBD2. V lost 3 bases and J lost 1; bases outside the gene matches: 4. The CDR3 runs to 15 residues. The germline CDR1 and CDR2 sequences are LGHNA and YSLEER.

Of note for this clonotype: A much larger clone lies a single base off, so this may be a read error. The CDR3 end shows no conserved phenylalanine or tryptophan, and so a read error is likely. The chain carries TRBV4-3 and TRBJ2-7; 7 nucleotides agree with TRBD2. The length of the CDR3 is 14 residues. The germline gives CDR1 LGHNA, CDR2 YSLEER. This CDR3 is CASSPMTSSDEQYL. CDR3 in DNA: TGCGCCAGCAGCCCAATGACTAGCTCCGACGAGCAGTACTTA.

On this clonotype itself: A much larger clone sits a single nucleotide away, making a read error possible. The CDR3 DNA reads TGTGCCAGTAGTATTCAGGGACTAGCGGGAGCCGACGGGGAGCTGTTTTTT. It specifies CASSIQGLAGADGELFF. V gene TRBV19 combines with J gene TRBJ2-2, with 14 bases fitting TRBD2. The CDR3 loop spans 17 amino acids. Germline V gene data show CDR1 as LNHDA and CDR2 as SQIVND (reference sequence). Trimming took 3 bases from V and 7 from J; bases not matched to a gene: 7.

This clonotype occurred many times. This chain joins TRBV7-8 and TRBJ1-1, with no clear D. Germline V gene lookup returns CDR1 SGHVS and CDR2 FQNEAQ. The CDR3 runs 12 residues. The V and J ends lost 5 bases and 2 bases respectively, with 6 bases between them. Here the CDR3 DNA reads TGTGCCAGCAGCCCCCGTAACACTGAAGCTTTCTTT. It codes for CASSPRNTEAFF.

The rearrangement uses TRBV12-3 or TRBV12-4 and TRBJ1-3; no reliable D call. The germline V and J ends were trimmed by 3 bases and 6 bases, with 15 bases remaining between them. The CDR3 runs to 15 residues. Here the CDR3 DNA reads TGTGCCAGCAGTTTTGATGCGGCTCTGGCAAACACCATATATTTT. This codes for CASSFDAALANTIYF.

This clonotype appeared many times. The chain recombines TRBV6-1 with TRBJ1-5; perhaps TRBD1 as D (5 bases). The CDR3 loop spans 15 amino acids. The germline V and J ends were trimmed by 4 bases and 1 base, with 11 bases remaining between them. The germline V gene encodes CDR1 MNHNS and CDR2 SASEGT. This CDR3 reads CASSGGPLSNQPQHF. The CDR3 nucleotides are TGTGCCAGCAGTGGGGGACCCTTGAGCAATCAGCCCCAGCATTTT.

At least ten counts were recorded for this clonotype. A read error may produce the germline difference seen at one junction end. The chain combines TRBV6-1 with TRBJ2-4; D might be TRBD1 or TRBD2, each matching 5 bases. The CDR3 runs to 13 residues. Per germline, CDR1 MNHNS and CDR2 SASEGT. Here the CDR3 reads CASSETGTSSPDF. The CDR3 DNA follows: TGTGCCAGCAGTGAAACCGGGACCTCCAGCCCGGACTTC.

This clonotype was seen many times. The V and J genes are TRBV13 and TRBJ2-7; TRBD1 agrees at 8 bases. The V gene end was trimmed by 5 bases and the J gene end by 7 bases; junction bases not matched to a gene: 10. There are 14 residues in the CDR3. Germline V gives CDR1 PRHDT, CDR2 FYEKMQ (reference sequence). The CDR3 region has the DNA TGTGCCAGCAGCCCGGGACAGGCCGTGAGAGAGCAGTACTTC. Protein: CASSPGQAVREQYF.

This clonotype was recorded many times. The rearrangement joins TRBV14 to TRBJ2-3, with D perhaps TRBD2 (6 bases). This CDR3 has 15 residues. Germline lookup yields CDR1 SGHDN and CDR2 FVKESK. V was cut by 2 bases and J by 4 bases, with 13 bases left in between. The CDR3 loop reads CASSQKLARPDTQYF. Here the CDR3 DNA reads TGTGCCAGCAGCCAAAAACTAGCCAGGCCAGATACGCAGTATTTT.

Many counts were recorded for this clonotype. The genes are TRBV11-2 and TRBJ2-3; D ambiguous. From germline, CDR1 is SGHAT and CDR2 FQNNGV. V was cut by 3 bases and J by 3 bases, with 4 bases left in between. The CDR3 covers 12 residues. The CDR3 here is CASSFSTDTQYF. The CDR3, as DNA: TGTGCCAGCAGCTTTTCTACAGATACGCAGTATTTT.

Regarding this clonotype: The junction and the germline gene differ at one end; a read error may be behind it. V is TRBV19 and J is TRBJ2-2, with unresolved D. Looked up from germline, CDR1 is LNHDA and CDR2 is SQIVND (reference sequence). The CDR3 totals 14 residues. In nucleotides, the CDR3 is TGTGCCAGTAGTATAGACGGACGCACCGAGGAGCTGTTTTTT. It translates to CASSIDGRTEELFF.

This clonotype was counted only a few times. V and J are TRBV24-1 and TRBJ2-5, with TRBD2 matching over 7 bases. The length of the CDR3 is 13 residues. Germline V gene data show CDR1 as KGHDR and CDR2 as SFDVKD. After removal of 5 bases from V and 4 bases from J, the junction contained 3 bases not matched to a gene. The CDR3 reads CATSGASGETQYF. CDR3 nucleotides: TGTGCCACCAGTGGGGCTAGCGGAGAGACCCAGTACTTC.

On this clonotype: This sequence may be a read error, since a much larger clone differs from it by one base. V usage is TRBV29-1 and J usage is TRBJ2-7, with TRBD2 as a possible D gene (5 bases). The germline CDR1 and CDR2 sequences are SQVTM and ANQGSEA. This CDR3 spans 13 amino acids. The V gene lost 6 bases and the J gene lost 6 bases, with 18 bases spanning the gap. CDR3 in DNA: TGCAGCGTCATAGACACGGAGGTCTTCGAGCAGTACTTC. Translation: CSVIDTEVFEQYF.

In this sample, this clonotype turned up a few times. V gene TRBV4-1 combines with J gene TRBJ2-1, with 11 positions matching TRBD2. Unmatched junction bases numbered 5, after V lost 3 bases and J lost 7 bases. Germline V gene data show CDR1 as MGHRA and CDR2 as YSYEKL. The CDR3 sequence is 15 residues long. The CDR3 nucleotides read TGCGCCAGCAGCCAGACTAGCGGGGTTTGGAATGAGCAGTTCTTC. This translates into CASSQTSGVWNEQFF.

Concerning this clonotype itself: Given a much more abundant clone one base away, this may be a read error. V gene TRBV20-1 combines with J gene TRBJ2-7; D not resolved. Trimming took off 3 bases at V and 2 bases at J, with 14 bases between the two ends. Germline CDR1 is DFQATT and CDR2 is SNEGSKA (reference sequence). CDR3 size: 14 residues. The CDR3 sequence: CSARAEVRTYEQYF. For the CDR3, the DNA is TGCAGTGCTAGGGCAGAGGTAAGAACCTACGAGCAGTACTTC.

There are many counts of this clonotype. V gene TRBV7-9 combines with J gene TRBJ2-4, with a possible D match to TRBD1 (6 bases). V was cut by 3 bases and J by 2 bases, with 14 bases left in between. Germline V gene data show CDR1 as SEHNR and CDR2 as FQNEAQ (reference sequence). The CDR3 runs 16 residues. As DNA, the CDR3 is TGTGCCAGCAGCTTCAGCGCAGGGGTAACCAAAAACATTCAGTACTTC. Translating it yields CASSFSAGVTKNIQYF.

This clonotype was observed many times. The chain joins TRBV2 to TRBJ1-5; D not certain. This CDR3 has 13 residues. V was cut by 2 bases and J by 4 bases, with 6 bases left in between. The V gene's germline CDR1 is SNHLY and CDR2 FYNNEI. The CDR3 sequence is CASSEPENQPQHF. CDR3 sequence (DNA): TGTGCCAGCAGTGAACCTGAGAATCAGCCCCAGCATTTT.

The chain is built from TRBV4-1 and TRBJ2-7; 10 nucleotides align to TRBD1. With V trimmed by 1 base and J by 4 bases, 4 bases remained unmatched. Germline CDR1 MGHRA, CDR2 YSYEKL. This CDR3 is 15 amino acids long. This CDR3 reads CASSQVGTGVYEQYF. In nucleotides, the CDR3 is TGCGCCAGCAGCCAAGTAGGGACAGGGGTGTACGAGCAGTACTTC.

The chain couples TRBV5-6 to TRBJ2-7, with D maybe TRBD2 (5 bases). The CDR3 runs to 13 residues. Germline values: CDR1 SGHDT, CDR2 YYEEEE. The V and J ends lost 0 bases and 10 bases respectively, with 14 bases between them. The CDR3 sequence: CASSLGEEGDQYF. Here the CDR3 DNA reads TGTGCCAGCAGCTTGGGAGAAGAGGGCGATCAGTACTTC.

The chain employs TRBV27 and TRBJ1-1; D unresolved. Germline CDR1 and CDR2: MNHEY and SMNVEV (reference sequence). Trimming left V 6 bases short and J 2 bases short, with 19 bases between. The CDR3 totals 16 residues. The CDR3 reads CASSSGLGLRNTEAFF. In nucleotides, the CDR3 is TGTGCCAGCAGCTCAGGACTTGGGTTGCGAAACACTGAAGCTTTCTTT.

This chain uses TRBV5-4 with TRBJ2-3, with D uncertain. The CDR3 covers 16 residues. Germline values: CDR1 SGHNT, CDR2 YYREEE (reference sequence). Trimming left V 0 bases short and J 3 bases short, with 14 bases between. As DNA, the CDR3 is TGTGCCAGCAGCTTGGCCGAGTTATATGGTACAGATACGCAGTATTTT. It encodes CASSLAELYGTDTQYF.

As for this clonotype: A read error may produce the germline difference seen at one junction end. V is TRBV7-6 and J is TRBJ1-2; TRBD1 agrees at 8 bases. The CDR3 is made up of 19 amino acids. Germline CDR1 reads SGHVS; CDR2 reads FNYEAQ. CDR3 sequence reads: CASSPSAGSRTGSNYGHTF. In DNA form, the CDR3 reads TGTGCCAGCAGCCCCTCCGCCGGTTCCCGGACAGGGTCTAACTATGGCCACACCTTC.